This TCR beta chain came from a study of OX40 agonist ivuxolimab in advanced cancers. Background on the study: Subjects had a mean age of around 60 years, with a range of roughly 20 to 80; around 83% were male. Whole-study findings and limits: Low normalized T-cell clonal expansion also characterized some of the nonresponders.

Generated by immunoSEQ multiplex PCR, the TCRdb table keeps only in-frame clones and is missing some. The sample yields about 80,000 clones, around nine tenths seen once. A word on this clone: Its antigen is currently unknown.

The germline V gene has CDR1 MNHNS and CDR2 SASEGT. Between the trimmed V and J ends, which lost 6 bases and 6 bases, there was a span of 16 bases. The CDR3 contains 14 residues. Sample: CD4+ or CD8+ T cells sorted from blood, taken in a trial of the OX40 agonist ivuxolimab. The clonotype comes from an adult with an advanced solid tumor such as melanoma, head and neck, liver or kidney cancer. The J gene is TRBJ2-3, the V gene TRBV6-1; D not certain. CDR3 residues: CASRLIVGRDTQYF. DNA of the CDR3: TGTGCCAGCAGGCTCATAGTGGGTCGGGATACGCAGTATTTT.